A single sample is the source of the 31 T cell receptor beta chains below, sequenced in a study of blood T cells in healthy people across ages. It was with a sample-barcoded 5' primer and a J-beta primer mix that a second PCR of roughly 7 to 12 cycles was run. TCRdb passed the 5' RACE reads through MiXCR, listing each CDR3 protein once. The sample lists 1.5 million to 2 million distinct CDR3 sequences; roughly 27% were seen once. Sequenced sample: blood. The receptors derive from a woman in her 30s in good health.

The chain joins TRBV12-3 or TRBV12-4 to TRBJ2-3, with TRBD2 as a possible D gene (5 bases). V lost 3 bases and J 0 bases, leaving 10 bases between the germline ends. The CDR3 extends over 15 amino acids. CDR3: CASSFGRVSTDTQYF. The CDR3 bases are TGTGCCAGCAGTTTCGGGCGGGTGAGCACAGATACGCAGTATTTT.

This chain uses TRBV11-2 with TRBJ1-1, with D perhaps matching TRBD1 (5 bases). Deletions cut 3 bases from V and 3 bases from J, with 14 bases between. The CDR3 contains 15 residues. Germline CDR1 SGHAT, CDR2 FQNNGV. CDR3 in DNA: TGTGCCAGCAGCTTCCCGCGAACAGGTGACACTGAAGCTTTCTTT. Its translation is CASSFPRTGDTEAFF. Drawing the rest from reference TRBV11-2 and TRBJ1-1, the complete variable domain is EAGVAQSPRYKIIEKRQSVAFWCNPISGHATLYWYQQILGQGPKLLIQFQNNGVVDDSQLPKDRFSAERLKGVDSTLKIQPAKLEDSAVYLCASSFPRTGDTEAFFGQGTRLTVV.

The rearrangement links TRBV20-1 to TRBJ2-2, with D uncertain. From germline, CDR1 is DFQATT and CDR2 SNEGSKA (reference sequence). This CDR3 comprises 13 residues. V was clipped by 3 bases and J by 1 base, with 6 bases between them. The CDR3 bases are TGCAGTGCTAGTACCGGGAACACCGGGGAGCTGTTTTTT. It specifies CSASTGNTGELFF.

With regard to this clonotype: Since a much larger clone is just one base distant, this may be a read error. The V gene is TRBV2, the J gene TRBJ2-5; 9 nucleotides line up with TRBD2. The J segment lost 4 bases and the V segment lost 8 bases, leaving 14 bases of the junction unmatched. Germline CDR1 reads SNHLY; CDR2 reads FYNNEI. CDR3 length: 16 residues. The CDR3 DNA reads TGTGCCAGCGGACCCCGGCTAGCGGGAAGAGCAGAGACCCAGTACTTC. Protein: CASGPRLAGRAETQYF.

A word on this clonotype: Here the CDR3 omits its conserved ending phenylalanine or tryptophan, so a read error is the likely source. V gene TRBV28 combines with J gene TRBJ2-4; D is unresolved. The germline V and J ends were trimmed by 4 bases and 3 bases, with 13 bases remaining between them. The germline gives CDR1 MDHEN, CDR2 SYDVKM. The CDR3 length is 15 residues. CDR3 DNA sequence: TGTGCCAGCAGTTCCGCCGAATTGGGCAAAAACATTCAGTACCTA. Its translation is CASSSAELGKNIQYL.

Regarding this clonotype: This may arise from a read error, as a much more abundant clone is one base away. The V call is TRBV6-6, the J call TRBJ2-4; D uncertain. The ends were cut back, 0 bases at V and 14 bases at J, with 17 bases in the middle. In germline, CDR1 is MNHNY, CDR2 SVGAGI (reference sequence). The CDR3 is 14 amino acids. The CDR3 spells CASSYSETGSSKYF. DNA of the CDR3: TGTGCCAGCAGTTACTCAGAGACCGGGTCCAGCAAGTACTTC.

This clonotype was picked up many times. This rearrangement joins TRBV12-3 or TRBV12-4 to TRBJ1-2; no reliable D call. Between the trimmed V and J ends, which lost 3 bases and 7 bases, there was a span of 6 bases. The CDR3 totals 11 residues. The CDR3, as DNA: TGTGCCAGCAGTTTTGCAGCTGGCTACACCTTC. The encoded protein is CASSFAAGYTF.

V and J are TRBV20-1 and TRBJ2-5; D is possibly TRBD1 (6 bases). CDR3 length: 14 residues. Trimming pared 0 bases from V and 6 bases from J, leaving 14 bases between. Germline values: CDR1 DFQATT, CDR2 SNEGSKA (reference sequence). The CDR3 region is CSARDLARGKTQYF. The CDR3 region has the DNA TGCAGTGCTAGAGATCTGGCCAGGGGTAAGACCCAGTACTTC.

This clonotype was detected only a few times. The V and J genes are TRBV20-1 and TRBJ1-4; D is possibly TRBD1 (5 bases). Looked up from germline, CDR1 is DFQATT and CDR2 is SNEGSKA (reference sequence). Trimming removed 3 bases at V and 0 bases at J, with 11 bases between. This CDR3 is built from 15 residues. In DNA form, the CDR3 reads TGCAGTGCTAGCAACGGGGGTGCAACTAATGAAAAACTGTTTTTT. Amino acids: CSASNGGATNEKLFF.

Notes on this clonotype: A much larger clonotype is one base distant, so this may be a read error. The chain is built from TRBV7-2 and TRBJ2-7; D is perhaps TRBD2 (6 bases). With 5 bases removed from V and 0 bases from J, the gap between germline ends came to 14 bases. Germline V gene data show CDR1 as SGHTA and CDR2 as FQGNSA. This CDR3 region has 15 residues. CDR3 sequence reads: CASSVGTQSSYEQYF. CDR3 sequence (DNA): TGTGCCAGCAGCGTAGGGACTCAGAGCTCCTACGAGCAGTACTTC.

The CDR3 spells CASSSGSGTLYEQYF. In DNA form, the CDR3 reads TGTGCCAGCAGCTCCGGTAGCGGGACGCTCTACGAGCAGTACTTC. The chain uses TRBV7-2 and TRBJ2-5; 8 bases align to TRBD2. The DNA end favors TRBJ2-7, so the J call may be wrong. The V gene's germline CDR1 is SGHTA and CDR2 FQGNSA. The CDR3 covers 15 residues.

About this clonotype: It may be a read error: a sequence one base away is much more abundant. The chain joins TRBV14 to TRBJ2-1; D is unclear. There are 14 residues in the CDR3. Germline V CDR1 and CDR2: SGHDN, FVKESK. Between the trimmed V and J ends, which lost 1 base and 9 bases, there was a span of 13 bases. CDR3 bases: TGTGCCAGCAGCCAAGCTCTAGGCAGAGGTGAGCAGTTCTTC. It yields the protein CASSQALGRGEQFF. Full variable domain (missing parts from reference TRBV14 and TRBJ2-1): EAGVTQFPSHSVIEKGQTVTLRCDPISGHDNLYWYRRVMGKEIKFLLHFVKESKQDESGMPNNRFLAERTGGTYSTLKVQPAELEDSGVYFCASSQALGRGEQFFGPGTRLTVL.

At least ten counts were recorded for this clonotype. The J gene is TRBJ2-1, the V gene TRBV9; D might be TRBD1 (5 bases). There are 12 residues in the CDR3. V lost 3 bases and J 10 bases, leaving 11 bases between the germline ends. Germline V gene lookup returns CDR1 SGDLS and CDR2 YYNGEE. CDR3 nucleotides: TGTGCCAGCAGCGAGGGGTTAACGGAGCAGTTCTTC. This encodes CASSEGLTEQFF.

In its sample, this clonotype was seen a few times. The chain recombines TRBV28 with TRBJ2-7; 7 bases line up with TRBD2. Per germline, CDR1 MDHEN and CDR2 SYDVKM. The CDR3 has 14 amino acids. The V and J ends lost 3 bases and 1 base, in that order; junction bases with no gene match: 3. CDR3 nucleotide sequence: TGTGCCAGCAGTTTCGTGGGAGGGTCCTACGAGCAGTACTTC. This encodes CASSFVGGSYEQYF.

This clonotype was seen at least ten times. This chain connects TRBV29-1 to TRBJ1-4; unclear D gene. Trimming left V 4 bases short and J 3 bases short, with 9 bases between. The germline CDR1 and CDR2 sequences are SQVTM and ANQGSEA. This CDR3 has 13 residues. In DNA form, the CDR3 reads TGCAGCGTTGTGACCGTCGCTAATGAAAAACTGTTTTTT. Its translation is CSVVTVANEKLFF.

This clonotype appeared a few times. The CDR3 loop reads CSVHQMETQYF. Written as DNA, the CDR3 is TGCAGCGTACATCAGATGGAGACCCAGTACTTC. The V gene is TRBV29-1, the J gene TRBJ2-5, with no clear D. V lost 6 bases and J 5 bases, leaving 10 bases between the germline ends. The CDR3 has 11 amino acids. Germline V lookup: CDR1 SQVTM, CDR2 ANQGSEA.

A few counts support this clonotype. This chain joins TRBV4-3 and TRBJ2-2; 9 nucleotides match TRBD2. The trim removed 3 bases at V and 1 base at J, leaving 9 bases unmatched. Per the germline V gene, CDR1 is LGHNA and CDR2 is YSLEER. The CDR3 is made up of 18 amino acids. The CDR3 loop reads CASSQAGGGAENTGELFF. In nucleotides, the CDR3 is TGCGCCAGCAGCCAGGCGGGGGGGGGAGCGGAGAACACCGGGGAGCTGTTTTTT.

This clonotype was picked up one time. At one end, the junction sequence differs from germline, possibly due to a read error. The chain links TRBV20-1 to TRBJ2-1; D uncertain. The CDR3 covers 12 residues. In germline, CDR1 is DFQATT, CDR2 SNEGSKA (reference sequence). CDR3 in DNA: TGCAGGGCTAGGAAAAGCGCCAATGAGCAGTTCTTC. It is translated as CRARKSANEQFF.

This clonotype was detected only a few times. This rearrangement joins TRBV7-2 to TRBJ1-1; D is uncertain. CDR1 is SGHTA and CDR2 is FQGNSA in the germline V gene. CDR3 size: 13 residues. Trimming stripped 10 bases from V and 0 bases from J, with 12 bases between. CDR3 sequence (DNA): TGTGCCACGGCCGCTCAAATGAACACTGAAGCTTTCTTT. Translated: CATAAQMNTEAFF.

The V and J genes are TRBV28 and TRBJ2-1; D may be TRBD1 (5 bases). The DNA end favors TRBJ2-7, so the J call may be wrong. Germline-derived CDR1 and CDR2 are MDHEN and SYDVKM. CDR3 length: 14 residues. This CDR3 is CASRGLGAYNEQYF. The CDR3, as DNA: TGTGCCAGCAGAGGCTTAGGGGCTTACAATGAGCAGTACTTC.

This clonotype was seen more than once but under ten times. V and J are TRBV7-9 and TRBJ2-5; unclear D gene. CDR3 length equals 11 residues. Germline values: CDR1 SEHNR, CDR2 FQNEAQ (reference sequence). Between the trimmed V and J ends, which lost 6 bases and 5 bases, there was a span of 7 bases. CDR3 residues: CASRSTETQYF. Written as DNA, the CDR3 is TGTGCCAGCAGGTCGACGGAGACCCAGTACTTC.

This clonotype appeared many times. The chain is built from TRBV20-1 and TRBJ2-5, with 14 bases identical to TRBD2. The germline V gene encodes CDR1 DFQATT and CDR2 SNEGSKA (reference sequence). Trimming at V came to 5 bases and at J to 5 bases, leaving 10 bases not matched to a gene. The CDR3 covers 16 residues. CDR3 in DNA: TGCAGTGCTGCCCCGACTAGCGGGGGGGTATCTGAGACCCAGTACTTC. Amino acid sequence: CSAAPTSGGVSETQYF.

With respect to this clonotype: A much larger clone differs by one base, so this may be a read error. The chain links TRBV5-1 to TRBJ2-7; D uncertain. CDR1 SGHRS and CDR2 YFSETQ come from the germline V gene. The CDR3 spans 13 residues. The CDR3: CASNLELQYEQYF. The CDR3 DNA follows: TGCGCCAGCAACTTGGAGCTCCAGTACGAGCAGTACTTC.

The chain carries TRBV5-1 and TRBJ2-2; TRBD1 might be the D (6 bases). Looked up from germline, CDR1 is SGHRS and CDR2 is YFSETQ. The CDR3 spans 13 residues. Trimming pared 3 bases from V and 7 bases from J, leaving 10 bases between. CDR3 protein: CASSYPDSGELFF. The CDR3 DNA sequence: TGCGCCAGCAGCTACCCGGACAGCGGGGAGCTGTTTTTT.

There are many counts of this clonotype. CDR3 sequence: CASSLRGSYGYTF. The CDR3 bases are TGCGCCAGCAGCTTGAGGGGTTCCTATGGCTACACCTTC. The chain combines TRBV5-1 with TRBJ1-2; D is possibly TRBD1 (5 bases). The length of the CDR3 is 13 residues. Germline CDR1 SGHRS, CDR2 YFSETQ. V was pared by 1 base and J by 4 bases, with 8 bases between.

There are a few counts of this clonotype. The chain combines TRBV7-9 with TRBJ2-3; D uncertain. Germline V gene lookup returns CDR1 SEHNR and CDR2 FQNEAQ (reference sequence). V dropped 5 bases and J dropped 6 bases, with 9 bases sitting between them. The CDR3 spans 12 residues. As DNA, the CDR3 is TGTGCCAGCAGCGCCCACGGGGATACGCAGTATTTT. This translates into CASSAHGDTQYF. The full variable domain, with the rest looked up from reference TRBV7-9 and TRBJ2-3, is DTGVSQNPRHKITKRGQNVTFRCDPISEHNRLYWYRQTLGQGPEFLTYFQNEAQLEKSRLLSDRFSAERPKGSFSTLEIQRTEQGDSAMYLCASSAHGDTQYFGPGTRLTVL.

This clonotype was observed a handful of times. This chain connects TRBV20-1 to TRBJ2-3; 10 bases fit TRBD2. The germline V gene encodes CDR1 DFQATT and CDR2 SNEGSKA (reference sequence). This CDR3 has 15 residues. The trim removed 5 bases at V and 3 bases at J, leaving 8 bases unmatched. DNA for the CDR3: TGCAGTGCTCCGAAGCGGGAGGGGTCAACAGATACGCAGTATTTT. Encoded protein: CSAPKREGSTDTQYF.

The V and J genes are TRBV7-2 and TRBJ2-7; D might be TRBD1 (5 bases). The CDR3 consists of 15 residues. Germline lookup yields CDR1 SGHTA and CDR2 FQGNSA. V lost 1 base to trimming and J lost 2 bases, with 12 bases between them. CDR3 protein: CASSLGVARAYEQYF. The CDR3 bases are TGTGCCAGCAGCTTAGGGGTCGCCAGGGCCTACGAGCAGTACTTC.

This clonotype was recorded many times. The CDR3 region is CSARDTLAGAEQFF. The CDR3 DNA sequence: TGCAGTGCTAGAGATACACTAGCGGGAGCTGAGCAGTTCTTC. The rearrangement joins TRBV20-1 to TRBJ2-1; TRBD2 aligns across 11 bases. The V gene's germline CDR1 is DFQATT and CDR2 SNEGSKA (reference sequence). The CDR3 spans 14 residues. V shed 0 bases and J 9 bases; nucleotides not matched to a gene: 4.

This clonotype came up a few times. The V and J genes are TRBV20-1 and TRBJ2-2; D might be TRBD1 or TRBD2, each matching 5 bases. V was shortened by 3 bases and J by 4 bases, with 18 bases between the two germline ends. Germline CDR1 and CDR2: DFQATT and SNEGSKA (reference sequence). The CDR3 covers 16 residues. CDR3 bases: TGCAGTGCTAGGGTCAACCGGGGTGGGGGCACCGGGGAGCTGTTTTTT. Translated: CSARVNRGGGTGELFF.

This chain connects TRBV19 to TRBJ1-2; D is undetermined. Germline CDR1 reads LNHDA; CDR2 reads SQIVND (reference sequence). The ends were cut back, 3 bases at V and 3 bases at J, with 11 bases in the middle. The CDR3 has 14 residues. In DNA, the CDR3 is TGTGCCAGTAGTATCTCCAGAAGGTACTATGGCTACACCTTC. Translation: CASSISRRYYGYTF.